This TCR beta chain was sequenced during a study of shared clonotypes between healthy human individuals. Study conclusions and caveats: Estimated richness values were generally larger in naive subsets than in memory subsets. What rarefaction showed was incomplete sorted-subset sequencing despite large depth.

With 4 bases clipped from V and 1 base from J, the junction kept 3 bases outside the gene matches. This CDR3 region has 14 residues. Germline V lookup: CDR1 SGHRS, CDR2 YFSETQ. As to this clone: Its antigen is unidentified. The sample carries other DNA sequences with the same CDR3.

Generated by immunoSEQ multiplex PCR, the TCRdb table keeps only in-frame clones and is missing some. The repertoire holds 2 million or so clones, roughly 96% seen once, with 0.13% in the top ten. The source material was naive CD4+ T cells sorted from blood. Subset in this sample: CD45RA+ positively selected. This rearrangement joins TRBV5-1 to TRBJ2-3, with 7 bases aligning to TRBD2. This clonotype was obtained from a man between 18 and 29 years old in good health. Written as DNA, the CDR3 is TGCGCCAGCAGCCCCCGGGAGGGCACAGATACGCAGTATTTT. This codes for CASSPREGTDTQYF. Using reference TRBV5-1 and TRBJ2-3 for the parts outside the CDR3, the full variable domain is KAGVTQTPRYLIKTRGQQVTLSCSPISGHRSVSWYQQTPGQGLQFLFEYFSETQRNKGNFPGRFSGRQFSNSRSEMNVSTLELGDSALYLCASSPREGTDTQYFGPGTRLTVL.